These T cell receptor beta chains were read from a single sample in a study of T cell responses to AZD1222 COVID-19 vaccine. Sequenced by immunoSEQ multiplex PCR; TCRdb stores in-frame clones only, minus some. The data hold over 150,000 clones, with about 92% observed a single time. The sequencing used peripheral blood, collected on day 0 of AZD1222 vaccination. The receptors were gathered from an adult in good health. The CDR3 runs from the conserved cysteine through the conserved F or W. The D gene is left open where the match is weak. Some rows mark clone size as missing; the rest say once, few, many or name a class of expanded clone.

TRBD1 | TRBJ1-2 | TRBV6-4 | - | TGTGCCAGCAGTCCGGACAGGGACTATGGCTACACCTTC | CASSPDRDYGYTF
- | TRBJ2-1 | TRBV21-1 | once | TGTGCCAGCAGCAAAGTACGGACAGGCAGGGTCAATGAGCAGTTCTTC | CASSKVRTGRVNEQFF
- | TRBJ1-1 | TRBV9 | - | TGTGCCAGCAGCGCAGTGGGGCAGGGGTCCACTGAAGCTTTCTTT | CASSAVGQGSTEAFF
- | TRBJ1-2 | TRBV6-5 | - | TGTGCCAGCAGTTACGAGGGCAGGTACTCAGGGAGGACCTTC | CASSYEGRYSGRTF
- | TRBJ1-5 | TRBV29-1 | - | TGCAGCGTTGTTGACGGCAATCAGCCCCAGCATTTT | CSVVDGNQPQHF
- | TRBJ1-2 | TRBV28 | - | TGTGCCAGCAGTGCACAGACAGGAGGAGTCTATGGCTACACCTTC | CASSAQTGGVYGYTF
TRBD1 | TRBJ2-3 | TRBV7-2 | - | TGTGCCAGCAGCTTATTTGGACAGGGAGTCACAGATACGCAGTATTTT | CASSLFGQGVTDTQYF
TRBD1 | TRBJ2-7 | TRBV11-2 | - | TGTGCCAGCAGCCCGGTGAAGGGACAGGGGAATATTTTTTACGAGCAGTACTTC | CASSPVKGQGNIFYEQYF
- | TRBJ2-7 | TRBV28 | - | TGTGCCAGCAGTTTTGTTGGTAACTACGAGCAGTACTTC | CASSFVGNYEQYF
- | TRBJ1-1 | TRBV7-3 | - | TGTGCCAGCAGCACACAAATGAACACTGAAGCTTTCTTT | CASSTQMNTEAFF
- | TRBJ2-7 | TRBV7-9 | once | TGTGCCAGCAGCCAAGGGACGGTATCCTACGAGCAGTACTTC | CASSQGTVSYEQYF
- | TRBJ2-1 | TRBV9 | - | TGTGCCAGCAGTCGGGACTCTACCTACAATGAGCAGTTCTTC | CASSRDSTYNEQFF
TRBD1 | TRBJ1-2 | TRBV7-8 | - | TGTGCCAGCAGCCCGACGGGACAGTCGTATGGCTACACCTTC | CASSPTGQSYGYTF
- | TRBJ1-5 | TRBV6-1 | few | TGTGCCAGCAGTGATACAGGGTGGCCCCAGCATTTT | CASSDTGWPQHF
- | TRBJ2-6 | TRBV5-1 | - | TGCGCCAGCAGCCCGAGGGTCTCTGGGGCCAACGTCCTGACTTTC | CASSPRVSGANVLTF
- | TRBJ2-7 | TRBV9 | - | TGTGCCAGCAGCGCCGATCCTAGCTCCTACGAGCAGTACTTC | CASSADPSSYEQYF
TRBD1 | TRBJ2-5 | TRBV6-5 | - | TGTGCCAGCAGCGGGGGGACAGGGGGCACGGAGACCCAGTACTTC | CASSGGTGGTETQYF
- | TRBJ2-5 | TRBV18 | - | TGTGCCAGCTCACGCCAAGAGACCCAGTACTTC | CASSRQETQYF
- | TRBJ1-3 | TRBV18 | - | TGTGCCAGCTCACTGCCGGGGGGGCGAACTGGAAACACCATATATTTT | CASSLPGGRTGNTIYF
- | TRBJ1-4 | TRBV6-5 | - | TGTGCCAGCAGTTATTTGGGGGATGAAAAACTGTTTTTT | CASSYLGDEKLFF
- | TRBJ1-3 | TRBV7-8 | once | TGTGCCAGCAGCTTAATCGGTGGCTCTGGAAACACCATATATTTT | CASSLIGGSGNTIYF
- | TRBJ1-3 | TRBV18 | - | TGTGCCAGCTCAACTATAATTCCGGCCCTGCCAGGAAACACCATATATTTT | CASSTIIPALPGNTIYF
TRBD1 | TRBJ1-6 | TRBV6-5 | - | TGTGCCAGCAGTTTTAGGGACAGGGGAGGTAATTCACCCCTCCACTTT | CASSFRDRGGNSPLHF
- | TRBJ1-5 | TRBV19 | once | TGTGCCAGTAGTATCGGGATGGAGAGGGGAAGACTTAATCAGCCCCAGCATTTT | CASSIGMERGRLNQPQHF
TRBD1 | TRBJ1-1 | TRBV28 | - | TGTGCCAGCAGTACGACAGGGGGGAACACTGAAGCTTTCTTT | CASSTTGGNTEAFF